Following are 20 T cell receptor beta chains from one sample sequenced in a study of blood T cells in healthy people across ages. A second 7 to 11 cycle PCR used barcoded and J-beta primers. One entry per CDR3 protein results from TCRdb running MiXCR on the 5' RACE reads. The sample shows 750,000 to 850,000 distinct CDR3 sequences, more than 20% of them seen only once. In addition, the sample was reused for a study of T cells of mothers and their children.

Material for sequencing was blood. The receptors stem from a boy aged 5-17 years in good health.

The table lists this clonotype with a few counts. As DNA, the CDR3 is TGCAGCGTTGATACGGGGGTAGACTACGAGCAGTACTTC. Its translation: CSVDTGVDYEQYF. V usage is TRBV29-1 and J usage is TRBJ2-7, with TRBD2 as a possible D gene (6 bases). Germline V gene data show CDR1 as SQVTM and CDR2 as ANQGSEA. The V end was cut by 3 bases, the J end by 3 bases, with 12 bases between. This CDR3 spans 13 amino acids.

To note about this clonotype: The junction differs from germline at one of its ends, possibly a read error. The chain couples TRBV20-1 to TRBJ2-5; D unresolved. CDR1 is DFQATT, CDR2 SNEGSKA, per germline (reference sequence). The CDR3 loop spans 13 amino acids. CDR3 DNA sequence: TGCAGTGCTCCACGACGGAACCAAGAGACCCAGTCCTTC. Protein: CSAPRRNQETQSF.

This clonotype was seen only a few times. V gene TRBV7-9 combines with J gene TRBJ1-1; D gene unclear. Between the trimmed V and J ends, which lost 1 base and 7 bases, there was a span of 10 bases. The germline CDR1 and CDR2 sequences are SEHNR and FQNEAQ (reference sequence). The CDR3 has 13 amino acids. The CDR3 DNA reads TGTGCCAGCAGCTTAGTTTCAGGCAATGAAGCTTTCTTT. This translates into CASSLVSGNEAFF.

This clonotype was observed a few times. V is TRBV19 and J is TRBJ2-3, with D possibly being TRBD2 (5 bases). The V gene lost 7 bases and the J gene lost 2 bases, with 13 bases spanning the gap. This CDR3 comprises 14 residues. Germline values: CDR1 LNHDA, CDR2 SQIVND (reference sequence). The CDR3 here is CASKIGLNTDTQYF. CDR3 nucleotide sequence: TGTGCCAGTAAAATCGGACTGAACACAGATACGCAGTATTTT.

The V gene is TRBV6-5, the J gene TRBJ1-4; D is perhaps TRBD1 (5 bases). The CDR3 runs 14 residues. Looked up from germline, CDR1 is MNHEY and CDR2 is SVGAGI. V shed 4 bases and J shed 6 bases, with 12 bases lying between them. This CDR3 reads CASSLGLRHEKLFF. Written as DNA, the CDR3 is TGTGCCAGCAGTTTGGGACTCAGGCATGAAAAACTGTTTTTT.

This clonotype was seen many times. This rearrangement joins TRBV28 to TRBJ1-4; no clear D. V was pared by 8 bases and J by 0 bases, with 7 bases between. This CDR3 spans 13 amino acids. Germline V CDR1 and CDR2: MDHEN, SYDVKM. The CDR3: CASERATNEKLFF. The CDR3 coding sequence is TGTGCCAGCGAGCGGGCAACTAATGAAAAACTGTTTTTT.

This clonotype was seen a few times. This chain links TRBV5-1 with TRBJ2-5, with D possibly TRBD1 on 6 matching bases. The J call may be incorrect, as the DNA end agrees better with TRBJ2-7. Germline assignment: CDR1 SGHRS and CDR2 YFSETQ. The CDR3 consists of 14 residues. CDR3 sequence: CASSTGWGTYEQYF. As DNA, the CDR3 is TGCGCCAGCAGTACAGGGTGGGGAACTTACGAGCAGTACTTC.

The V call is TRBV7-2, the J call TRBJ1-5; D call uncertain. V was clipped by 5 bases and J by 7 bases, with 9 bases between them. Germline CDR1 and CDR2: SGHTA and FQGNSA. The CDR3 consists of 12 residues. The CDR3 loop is CASSETRQPQHF. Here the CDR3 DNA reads TGTGCCAGCAGCGAGACACGACAGCCCCAGCATTTT. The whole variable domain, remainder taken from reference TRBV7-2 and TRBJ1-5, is GAGVSQSPSNKVTEKGKDVELRCDPISGHTALYWYRQSLGQGLEFLIYFQGNSAPDKSGLPSDRFSAERTGGSVSTLTIQRTQQEDSAVYLCASSETRQPQHFGDGTRLSIL.

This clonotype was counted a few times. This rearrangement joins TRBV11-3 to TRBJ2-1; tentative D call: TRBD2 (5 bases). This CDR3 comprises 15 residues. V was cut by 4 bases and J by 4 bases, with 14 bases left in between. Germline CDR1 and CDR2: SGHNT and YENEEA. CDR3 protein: CASSSQAVPYNEQFF. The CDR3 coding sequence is TGTGCCAGCAGCTCGCAAGCGGTTCCTTACAATGAGCAGTTCTTC.

In nucleotides, the CDR3 is TGTGCCAGCAGAGGAGGGGACAGGGGTCAAGAGACCCAGTACTTC. Amino acid sequence: CASRGGDRGQETQYF. The J gene is TRBJ2-5, the V gene TRBV28; 10 bases align to TRBD1. The length of the CDR3 is 15 residues. CDR1 and CDR2 from the germline V gene are MDHEN and SYDVKM. V shed 6 bases, J shed 2 bases, and the junction held 6 bases outside the gene matches.

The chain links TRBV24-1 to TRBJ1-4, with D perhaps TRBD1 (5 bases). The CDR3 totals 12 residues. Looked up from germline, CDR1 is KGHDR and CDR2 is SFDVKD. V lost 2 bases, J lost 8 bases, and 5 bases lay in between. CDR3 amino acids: CATSDSGEKLFF. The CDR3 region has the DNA TGTGCCACCAGTGATTCAGGGGAAAAACTGTTTTTT.

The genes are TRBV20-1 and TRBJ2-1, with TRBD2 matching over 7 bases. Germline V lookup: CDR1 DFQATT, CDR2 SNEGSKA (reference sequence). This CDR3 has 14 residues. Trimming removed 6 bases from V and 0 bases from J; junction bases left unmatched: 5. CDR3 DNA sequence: TGCAGTGCCCGGGGGGTAAGCTCCTACAATGAGCAGTTCTTC. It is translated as CSARGVSSYNEQFF.

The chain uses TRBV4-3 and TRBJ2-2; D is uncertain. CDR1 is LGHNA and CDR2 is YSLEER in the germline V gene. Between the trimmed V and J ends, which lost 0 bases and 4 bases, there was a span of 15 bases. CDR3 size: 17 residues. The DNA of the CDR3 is TGCGCCAGCAGCCAAGAAATTCCCGGCAGGCTCACCGGGGAGCTGTTTTTT. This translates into CASSQEIPGRLTGELFF.

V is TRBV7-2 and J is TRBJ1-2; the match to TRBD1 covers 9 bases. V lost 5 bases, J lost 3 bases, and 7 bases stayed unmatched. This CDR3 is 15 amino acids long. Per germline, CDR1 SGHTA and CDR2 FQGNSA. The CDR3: CASSLVTGGDYGYTF. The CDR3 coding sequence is TGTGCCAGCAGCCTAGTAACAGGGGGCGACTATGGCTACACCTTC.

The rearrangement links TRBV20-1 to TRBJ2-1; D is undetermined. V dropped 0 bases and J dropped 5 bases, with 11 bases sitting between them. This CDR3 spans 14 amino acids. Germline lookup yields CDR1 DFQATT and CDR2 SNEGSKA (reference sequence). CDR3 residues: CSARENSPDNEQFF. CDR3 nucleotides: TGCAGTGCTAGAGAGAACTCCCCCGACAATGAGCAGTTCTTC.

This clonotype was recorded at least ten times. The CDR3 protein is CASSLGTGGETQYF. The CDR3 coding sequence is TGTGCCAGCAGTTTAGGGACAGGAGGAGAGACCCAGTACTTC. The chain combines TRBV12-3 or TRBV12-4 with TRBJ2-5; 7 bases line up with TRBD1. V dropped 1 base and J dropped 4; count of bases not matched to a gene: 3. The CDR3 contains 14 residues.

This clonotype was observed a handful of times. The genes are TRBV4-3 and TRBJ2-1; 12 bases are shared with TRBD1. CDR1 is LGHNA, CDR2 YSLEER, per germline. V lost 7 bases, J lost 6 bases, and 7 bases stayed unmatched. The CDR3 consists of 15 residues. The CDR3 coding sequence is TGCGCCAGCACCTGGGACAGGGGGCTTCGCAATGAGCAGTTCTTC. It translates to CASTWDRGLRNEQFF.

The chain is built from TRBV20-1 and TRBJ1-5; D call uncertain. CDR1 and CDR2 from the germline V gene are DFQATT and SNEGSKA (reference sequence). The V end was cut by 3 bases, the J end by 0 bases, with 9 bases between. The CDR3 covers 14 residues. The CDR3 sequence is CSARGDYSNQPQHF. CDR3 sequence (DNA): TGCAGTGCTAGGGGTGATTATAGCAATCAGCCCCAGCATTTT.

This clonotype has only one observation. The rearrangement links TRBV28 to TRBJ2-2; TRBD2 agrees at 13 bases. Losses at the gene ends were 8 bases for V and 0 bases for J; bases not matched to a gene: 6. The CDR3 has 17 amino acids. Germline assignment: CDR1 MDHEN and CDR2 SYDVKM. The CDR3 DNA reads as TGTGCCAGCGCGACTAGCGGGAGGTTTACGAACACCGGGGAGCTGTTTTTT. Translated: CASATSGRFTNTGELFF.

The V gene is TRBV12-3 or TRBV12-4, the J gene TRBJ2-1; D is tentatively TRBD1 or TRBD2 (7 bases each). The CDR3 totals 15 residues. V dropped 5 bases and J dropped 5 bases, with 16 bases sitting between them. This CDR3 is CASSPWTGLDNEQFF. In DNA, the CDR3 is TGTGCCAGCAGTCCCTGGACAGGACTAGACAATGAGCAGTTCTTC.